Sequencing of this T cell receptor beta chain was carried out in a study of shared clonotypes between healthy human individuals. The study, taken as a whole, reports: Non-shared clonotypes showed lower generation probabilities than clonotypes common to all four donors. Memory subsets generally showed lower estimated richness than naive subsets.

This clone was picked up one time. Its antigen is unknown. V lost 3 bases to trimming and J lost 8 bases, with 17 bases between them. This CDR3 has 14 residues. The V gene's germline CDR1 is SGHNT and CDR2 YYREEE (reference sequence). As handled by the study authors: Junction-only sequences without quality scores came from ImmunoSEQ, so filtering differed. Only in-frame clones appear in the TCRdb table, and some are missing; sequencing was by immunoSEQ multiplex PCR. V, J and clone size reflect that table, while D and trimming were determined from the DNA. The sample comprises some 2,100,000 clones, about 92% of which are singletons, and over 1.5% rests with the top ten. CD45RO-negative CD8 cells positively selected for CCR7 made up the naive population, which excluded terminally differentiated effector memory CD45RA+ cells.

Sequencing input: naive CD8+ T cells from PBMCs. The sequence derives from a man in his late teens or twenties in good health. Some clones in this sample may be carry-over from other donors' samples. The rearrangement joins TRBV5-4 to TRBJ1-2; perhaps TRBD1 as D (6 bases). CDR3 loop: CASSYTGTGWGYTF. For the CDR3, the DNA is TGTGCCAGCAGCTACACAGGCACAGGGTGGGGCTACACCTTC. Based on the CDR3 plus reference TRBV5-4 and TRBJ1-2, the full variable domain is ETGVTQSPTHLIKTRGQQVTLRCSSQSGHNTVSWYQQALGQGPQFIFQYYREEENGRGNFPPRFSGLQFPNYSSELNVNALELDDSALYLCASSYTGTGWGYTFGSGTRLTVV.